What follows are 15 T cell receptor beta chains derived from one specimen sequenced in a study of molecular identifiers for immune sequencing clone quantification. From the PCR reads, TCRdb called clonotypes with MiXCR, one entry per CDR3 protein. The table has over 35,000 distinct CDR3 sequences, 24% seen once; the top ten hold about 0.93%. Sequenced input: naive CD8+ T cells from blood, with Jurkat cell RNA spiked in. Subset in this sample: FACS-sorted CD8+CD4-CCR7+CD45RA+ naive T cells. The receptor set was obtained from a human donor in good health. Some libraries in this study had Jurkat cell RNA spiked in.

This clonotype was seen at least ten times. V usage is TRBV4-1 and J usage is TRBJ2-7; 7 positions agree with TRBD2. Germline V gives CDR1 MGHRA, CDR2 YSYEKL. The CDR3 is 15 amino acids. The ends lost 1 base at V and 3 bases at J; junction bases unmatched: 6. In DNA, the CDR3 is TGCGCCAGCAGCCAAGTCCTGAGCGGGGACTACGAGCAGTACTTC. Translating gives CASSQVLSGDYEQYF.

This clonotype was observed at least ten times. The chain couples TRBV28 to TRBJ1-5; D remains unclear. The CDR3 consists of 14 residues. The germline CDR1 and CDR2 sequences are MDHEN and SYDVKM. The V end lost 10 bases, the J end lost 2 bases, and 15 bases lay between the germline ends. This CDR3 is CATQAGFGNQPQHF. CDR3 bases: TGTGCCACCCAGGCAGGCTTTGGCAATCAGCCCCAGCATTTT. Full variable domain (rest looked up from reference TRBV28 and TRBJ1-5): DVKVTQSSRYLVKRTGEKVFLECVQDMDHENMFWYRQDPGLGLRLIYFSYDVKMKEKGDIPEGYSVSREKKERFSLILESASTNQTSMYLCATQAGFGNQPQHFGDGTRLSIL.

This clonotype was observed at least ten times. The CDR3 nucleotides read TGCGCCAGCAGCGGAGGGGGGTACGAGCAGTACTTC. Translating gives CASSGGGYEQYF. The rearrangement uses TRBV4-1 and TRBJ2-7, with D possibly called TRBD1 or TRBD2 (6 bases each). V gave up 5 bases and J gave up 4 bases, with 9 bases separating them. In germline, CDR1 is MGHRA, CDR2 YSYEKL. The length of the CDR3 is 12 residues.

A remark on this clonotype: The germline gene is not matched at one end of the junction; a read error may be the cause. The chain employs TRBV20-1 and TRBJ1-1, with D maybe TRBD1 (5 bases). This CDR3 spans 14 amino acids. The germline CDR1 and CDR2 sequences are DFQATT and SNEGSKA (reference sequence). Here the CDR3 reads CSARETGGYTEPFF. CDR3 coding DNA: TGCAGTGCTAGAGAGACGGGGGGTTACACTGAACCTTTCTTT.

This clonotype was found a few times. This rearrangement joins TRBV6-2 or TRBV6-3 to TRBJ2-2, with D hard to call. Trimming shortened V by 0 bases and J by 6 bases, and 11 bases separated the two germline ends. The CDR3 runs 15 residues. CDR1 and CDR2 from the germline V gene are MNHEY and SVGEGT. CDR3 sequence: CASSYSVPSAGELFF. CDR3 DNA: TGTGCCAGCAGTTACTCGGTACCCAGCGCCGGGGAGCTGTTTTTT.

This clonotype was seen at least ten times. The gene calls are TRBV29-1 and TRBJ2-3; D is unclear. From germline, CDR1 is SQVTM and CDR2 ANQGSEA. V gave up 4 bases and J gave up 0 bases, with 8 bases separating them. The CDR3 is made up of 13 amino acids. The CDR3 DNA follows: TGCAGCGTTGTAGCTGCTAGCACAGATACGCAGTATTTT. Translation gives CSVVAASTDTQYF.

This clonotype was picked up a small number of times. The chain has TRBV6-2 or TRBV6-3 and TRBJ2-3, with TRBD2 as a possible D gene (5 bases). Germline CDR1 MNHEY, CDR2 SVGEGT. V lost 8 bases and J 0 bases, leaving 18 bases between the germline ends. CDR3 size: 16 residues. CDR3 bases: TGTGCCAGCGGTTTGTCCGAATGGGAGAGCACAGATACGCAGTATTTT. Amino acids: CASGLSEWESTDTQYF.

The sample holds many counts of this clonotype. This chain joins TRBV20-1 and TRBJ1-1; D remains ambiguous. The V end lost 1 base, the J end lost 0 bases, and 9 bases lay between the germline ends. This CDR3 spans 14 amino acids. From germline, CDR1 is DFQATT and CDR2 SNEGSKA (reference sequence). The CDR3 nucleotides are TGCAGTGCTAGAGGGACGGAAATGAACACTGAAGCTTTCTTT. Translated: CSARGTEMNTEAFF.

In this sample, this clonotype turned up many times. Here the CDR3 DNA reads TGTGCCAGTATCTCCACAGGGGCGAGGGTTGCAACTAATGAAAAACTGTTTTTT. It is translated as CASISTGARVATNEKLFF. The chain combines TRBV19 with TRBJ1-4; 7 positions match TRBD1. The CDR3 runs to 18 residues. The trim removed 7 bases at V and 0 bases at J, leaving 14 bases unmatched. Germline CDR1 reads LNHDA; CDR2 reads SQIVND (reference sequence). Full variable domain (outside the CDR3, taken from reference TRBV19 and TRBJ1-4): DGGITQSPKYLFRKEGQNVTLSCEQNLNHDAMYWYRQDPGQGLRLIYYSQIVNDFQKGDIAEGYSVSREKKESFPLTVTSAQKNPTAFYLCASISTGARVATNEKLFFGSGTQLSVL.

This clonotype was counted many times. CDR3 DNA sequence: TGCGCCAGCAGCCAAGTAGTGGGCGTTGGGTCAAGCTCCTACGAGCAGTACTTC. Protein sequence: CASSQVVGVGSSSYEQYF. This chain joins TRBV4-1 and TRBJ2-7, with D unclear. This CDR3 region has 18 residues. From germline, CDR1 is MGHRA and CDR2 YSYEKL. V dropped 1 base and J dropped 0 bases, with 19 bases sitting between them.

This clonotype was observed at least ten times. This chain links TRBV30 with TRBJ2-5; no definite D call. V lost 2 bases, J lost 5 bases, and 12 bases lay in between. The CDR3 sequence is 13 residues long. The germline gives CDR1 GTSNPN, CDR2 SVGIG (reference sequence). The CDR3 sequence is CAWSHPPNETQYF. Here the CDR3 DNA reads TGTGCCTGGAGTCACCCACCGAATGAGACCCAGTACTTC.

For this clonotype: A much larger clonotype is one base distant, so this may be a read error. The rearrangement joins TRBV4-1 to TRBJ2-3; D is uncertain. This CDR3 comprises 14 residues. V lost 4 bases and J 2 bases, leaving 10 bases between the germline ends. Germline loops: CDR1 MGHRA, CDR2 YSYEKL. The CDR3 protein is CASSPTLHTDTQYF. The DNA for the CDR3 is TGCGCCAGCAGCCCGACCCTGCACACAGATACGCAGTATTTT.

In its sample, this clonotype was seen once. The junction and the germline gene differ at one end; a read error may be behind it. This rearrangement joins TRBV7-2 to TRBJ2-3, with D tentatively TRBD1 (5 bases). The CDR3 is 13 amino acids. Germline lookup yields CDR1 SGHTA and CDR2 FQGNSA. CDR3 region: CANSRDSTDTQYF. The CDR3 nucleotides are TGTGCCAACAGTCGCGACAGCACAGATACGCAATATTTT.

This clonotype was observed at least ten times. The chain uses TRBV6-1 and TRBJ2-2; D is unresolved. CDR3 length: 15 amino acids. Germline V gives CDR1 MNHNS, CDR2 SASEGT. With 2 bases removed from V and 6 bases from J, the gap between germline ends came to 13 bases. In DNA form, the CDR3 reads TGTGCCAGCAGTGAAATTGAGGTGGTCGCCGGGGAGCTGTTTTTT. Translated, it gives CASSEIEVVAGELFF.

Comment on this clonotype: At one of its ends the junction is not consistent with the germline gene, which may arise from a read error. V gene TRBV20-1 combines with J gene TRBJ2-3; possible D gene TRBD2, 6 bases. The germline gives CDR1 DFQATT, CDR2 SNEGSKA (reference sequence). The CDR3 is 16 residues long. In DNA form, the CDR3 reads TGCAGTGCTAGAGAAAATGGGGACGGGAGCACAGAAACGCAGTATTTT. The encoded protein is CSARENGDGSTETQYF.